These T cell receptor beta chains were read from a single sample in a study of T cells in Graves' hyperthyroidism and ophthalmopathy. Via MiXCR, TCRdb re-called the multiplex PCR reads, giving one row per CDR3 protein. The sample has about 270,000 distinct CDR3 sequences, roughly 20% seen once. Sequenced input: blood. These TCRs come from a young man with Graves' ophthalmopathy. CDR3s include the opening cysteine and the closing phenylalanine or tryptophan.

V	J	CDR3
TRBV28	TRBJ1-5	CASKTGGQGNQPQHF
TRBV3-1	TRBJ1-5	CASSQETVNQPQHF
TRBV5-1	TRBJ2-5	CASSPGLYQETQYF
TRBV9	TRBJ1-2	CASSGDRGSYGYTF
TRBV6-1	TRBJ2-4	CASSEMRAGGGLAKNIQYF
TRBV4-1	TRBJ2-1	CASSLYSGRVYNEQFF
TRBV6-1	-	CASRDPVNRGHSYEQFF
TRBV30	TRBJ1-1	CACSQASTEAFF
TRBV10-3	TRBJ2-1	CAISGEGAFNEQFF
TRBV18	TRBJ1-4	CASSLYEEKLFF
TRBV24-1	TRBJ1-1	CATSDSGDEVNTEAFF
TRBV9	TRBJ2-5	CASSVGGGGGQETQYF
TRBV28	TRBJ1-5	CASSLPLNQPQHF
TRBV27	TRBJ2-7	CASRILGTLGYEQYF
TRBV28	TRBJ1-5	CASSSSGVWSNQPQHF
TRBV19	TRBJ1-5	CASTPREGNQPQHF
TRBV6-2/TRBV6-3	TRBJ2-1	CASSYLIKRGYNEQFF
TRBV20-1	TRBJ1-2	CSAREGSGYGYTF
TRBV4-1	TRBJ2-1	CASSQYVTSGSNEQFF
TRBV12-3/TRBV12-4	TRBJ1-5	CASSLGDREWGYQPQHF
TRBV27	TRBJ2-7	CASSSRLGTTYEQYF
TRBV6-1	TRBJ2-7	CASSERGGVYEQYF
TRBV12-3/TRBV12-4	TRBJ2-7	CASTPPASGSYEQYF
TRBV20-1	TRBJ2-2	CSARDRGGPGPGELFF
TRBV5-6	TRBJ1-2	CASSLDLGAGGYTF
TRBV15	TRBJ2-3	CATSRLGAGSTDTQYF
TRBV7-6	TRBJ1-4	CASRAGQGAPGGEKLFF
TRBV9	TRBJ2-6	CASSVVEAGANVLTF
TRBV6-1	TRBJ2-2	CASSRGEGTPGELFF